Shown below are 6 T cell receptor beta chains from a single sample sequenced in a study of T cell responses to AZD1222 COVID-19 vaccine. TCRdb's table, derived via immunoSEQ multiplex PCR, lists solely in-frame clones and lacks some. The table has 65,000 to 75,000 clones, 82% seen once. This material consisted of peripheral blood, taken on day 0 of AZD1222 vaccination. These receptor sequences come from an adult in good health.

This clone was counted a single time. The V call is TRBV6-5, the J call TRBJ1-3, with D hard to call. V lost 4 bases, J lost 2 bases, and 6 bases lay in between. Germline loops: CDR1 MNHEY, CDR2 SVGAGI. The CDR3 is 13 amino acids. The CDR3 DNA sequence: TGTGCCAGCAGTTCAGGAGCTGGAAACACCATATATTTT. It translates to CASSSGAGNTIYF.

In nucleotides, the CDR3 is TGTGCCAGCAGTCAACAGTCCGGGAGCAATCAGCCCCAGCATTTT. Its translation: CASSQQSGSNQPQHF. This chain uses TRBV6-2 or TRBV6-3 with TRBJ1-5; no reliable D call. The CDR3 is made up of 15 amino acids. Germline V CDR1 and CDR2: MNHEY, SVGEGT. V gave up 5 bases and J gave up 1 base, with 12 bases separating them.

The chain carries TRBV3-1 (or the pseudogene TRBV3-2) and TRBJ1-2; no reliable D call. The V end lost 0 bases, the J end lost 5 bases, and 16 bases lay between the germline ends. In germline, CDR1 is LGHDT, CDR2 YNNKEL (reference sequence). This CDR3 comprises 16 residues. This CDR3 is CASSQDTSGPSYGYTF. In nucleotides, the CDR3 is TGTGCCAGCAGCCAAGATACATCCGGGCCTTCTTATGGCTACACCTTC.

The V and J genes are TRBV25-1 and TRBJ2-5, with a tentative D call TRBD2 (7 bases). The V end was cut by 1 base, the J end by 1 base, with 13 bases between. Germline-derived CDR1 and CDR2 are MGHDK and SYGVNS. CDR3 length: 16 amino acids. Written as DNA, the CDR3 is TGTGCCAGCAGTGAATGGGGAGGGGGGCCCCAAGAGACCCAGTACTTC. The encoded protein is CASSEWGGGPQETQYF.

V gene TRBV6-5 combines with J gene TRBJ1-2, with D possibly matching TRBD1 (5 bases). Germline CDR1 MNHEY, CDR2 SVGAGI. This CDR3 spans 13 amino acids. V lost 2 bases to trimming and J lost 5 bases, with 9 bases between them. The CDR3 spells CASSYGAVYGYTF. For the CDR3, the DNA is TGTGCCAGCAGTTACGGGGCAGTATATGGCTACACCTTC.

This chain joins TRBV3-1 (or the pseudogene TRBV3-2) and TRBJ2-5; 9 positions agree with TRBD1. V shed 2 bases, J shed 5 bases, and the junction held 9 bases outside the gene matches. CDR3 size: 16 residues. CDR1 and CDR2 (germline): LGHDT, YNNKEL (reference sequence). The CDR3 DNA reads as TGTGCCAGCAGCCAAAGCTCACAGGGGGCACGGGAGACCCAGTACTTC. This encodes CASSQSSQGARETQYF.